The clone carrying this T cell receptor (beta chain) has a handful of counts. Its antigen remains unknown. This specimen belongs to a study of beta chain features in type 1 diabetes. All of the isolated RNA was reverse transcribed, so expressed TCRB transcripts were sequenced. Some clones are missing from TCRdb's copy, which holds only in-frame ones; the method was immunoSEQ multiplex PCR. Among nearly 250,000 clones, 11% to 15% were seen once, and the ten largest hold about 0.026%. Study conclusions and caveats: Naive, central memory and regulatory TCRB repertoires appeared more similar among patients than healthy donors.

Germline V gene lookup returns CDR1 SGDLS and CDR2 YYNGEE. V gave up 9 bases and J gave up 6 bases, with 25 bases separating them. The CDR3 contains 15 residues. This TCR derives from a woman aged 40 to 50 in good health. The chain recombines TRBV9 with TRBJ2-7; possibly TRBD1 for D (6 bases). The material sequenced was naive CD4+ T cells from blood. CDR3 loop: CATGTFSSLFGEQYF. CDR3 DNA sequence: TGTGCCACGGGGACATTTTCTTCCCTGTTCGGCGAGCAGTACTTC.